Shown below are 26 T cell receptor beta chains from a single sample sequenced in a study of cytomegalovirus exposure and HLA in healthy donors. Both 60 Vbeta primers and 13 Jbeta primers went into the PCR. Assay: immunoSEQ multiplex PCR; the TCRdb copy retains only in-frame clones and omits some. This sample yields about 80,000 clones, of which approximately 60% are seen a single time; 4.4% belongs to the top ten. Sequenced input: PBMCs. The receptors were gathered from a male donor in good health and CMV-seropositive.

This clone was found a few times. V and J are TRBV6-5 and TRBJ1-1; no clear D gene. The CDR3 consists of 14 residues. The germline CDR1 and CDR2 sequences are MNHEY and SVGAGI. The V end lost 4 bases, the J end lost 3 bases, and 12 bases lay between the germline ends. CDR3 sequence: CASSWRIRDTEAFF. DNA for the CDR3: TGTGCCAGCAGTTGGAGAATTCGGGACACTGAAGCTTTCTTT.

The rearrangement joins TRBV30 to TRBJ1-2; D remains unclear. CDR1 and CDR2 from the germline V gene are GTSNPN and SVGIG (reference sequence). V was trimmed by 5 bases and J by 2 bases, leaving 12 bases between them. The CDR3 loop spans 13 amino acids. The CDR3: CAWDSQLNYGYTF. In nucleotides, the CDR3 is TGTGCCTGGGACTCCCAGCTCAACTATGGCTACACCTTC.

This clone was seen a handful of times. The chain uses TRBV19 and TRBJ1-6; 9 positions match TRBD1. CDR3 length equals 13 residues. CDR1 and CDR2 from the germline V gene are LNHDA and SQIVND (reference sequence). The V and J ends lost 6 bases and 7 bases, in that order; junction bases with no gene match: 1. CDR3: CASSGQGNSPLHF. The CDR3 DNA reads TGTGCCAGTAGCGGACAGGGGAATTCACCCCTCCACTTT.

The chain employs TRBV5-1 and TRBJ2-1, with D perhaps TRBD2 (5 bases). V lost 4 bases and J 6 bases, leaving 14 bases between the germline ends. The germline V gene encodes CDR1 SGHRS and CDR2 YFSETQ. The CDR3 runs to 14 residues. The CDR3 sequence: CASSPLRVSNEQFF. The CDR3, as DNA: TGCGCCAGCAGCCCCCTGAGGGTCTCCAATGAGCAGTTCTTC.

This rearrangement joins TRBV27 to TRBJ1-5; D call uncertain. Per germline, CDR1 MNHEY and CDR2 SMNVEV (reference sequence). The germline V and J ends were trimmed by 7 bases and 5 bases, with 6 bases remaining between them. The CDR3 consists of 11 residues. The CDR3 reads CASTIDQPQHF. The CDR3 DNA follows: TGTGCCAGCACCATTGATCAGCCCCAGCATTTT.

The table lists this clone with a few counts. The chain links TRBV13 to TRBJ2-3, with D unresolved. The V end was cut by 3 bases, the J end by 4 bases, with 5 bases between. CDR1 is PRHDT and CDR2 is FYEKMQ in the germline V gene (reference sequence). The CDR3 has 12 residues. CDR3 sequence (DNA): TGTGCCAGCAGCTTGGCTTCAGATACGCAGTATTTT. Translated, it gives CASSLASDTQYF.

The gene calls are TRBV7-2 and TRBJ2-5; 10 positions agree with TRBD2. Germline V lookup: CDR1 SGHTA, CDR2 FQGNSA. This CDR3 region has 16 residues. V gave up 2 bases and J gave up 4 bases; unmatched junction bases: 7. This chain's CDR3 is CASSLISGGVAETQYF. CDR3 sequence (DNA): TGTGCCAGCAGCTTAATCAGCGGGGGGGTTGCAGAGACCCAGTACTTC.

The chain has TRBV7-8 and TRBJ1-2; 9 bases line up with TRBD1. The V and J ends lost 4 bases and 7 bases, in that order; junction bases with no gene match: 10. The CDR3 contains 15 residues. Germline values: CDR1 SGHVS, CDR2 FQNEAQ. The CDR3 here is CASSSQTGGFSGYTF. CDR3 nucleotide sequence: TGTGCCAGCAGCTCCCAGACAGGGGGTTTCTCTGGCTACACCTTC.

This clone has more than one count but fewer than ten. V and J are TRBV10-1 and TRBJ1-1; no reliable D call. The V end was cut by 7 bases, the J end by 1 base, with 4 bases between. The CDR3 loop spans 11 amino acids. Germline CDR1 is WNHNN and CDR2 is SYGVQD (reference sequence). The chain's CDR3 is CASTKNTEAFF. The CDR3 coding sequence is TGCGCCAGCACTAAGAACACTGAAGCTTTCTTT.

The chain links TRBV9 to TRBJ2-2; 9 positions match TRBD1. V lost 3 bases and J lost 3; bases outside the gene matches: 3. The CDR3 runs 15 residues. The germline V gene encodes CDR1 SGDLS and CDR2 YYNGEE. Written as DNA, the CDR3 is TGTGCCAGCAGCGCCCGGACAGGGGACACCGGGGAGCTGTTTTTT. Amino acids: CASSARTGDTGELFF.

This clone has only a few counts. The rearrangement links TRBV5-1 to TRBJ2-2; 8 nucleotides match TRBD1. V shed 6 bases and J 0 bases; nucleotides not matched to a gene: 4. Germline CDR1 and CDR2: SGHRS and YFSETQ. The CDR3 covers 15 residues. CDR3 coding DNA: TGCGCCAGCACGCTACAGGGGGCGAACACCGGGGAGCTGTTTTTT. Protein product: CASTLQGANTGELFF.

V usage is TRBV27 and J usage is TRBJ2-7, with D possibly TRBD2 on 7 matching bases. CDR1 MNHEY and CDR2 SMNVEV come from the germline V gene (reference sequence). The CDR3 contains 14 residues. Deletions cut 6 bases from V and 3 bases from J, with 15 bases between. This chain's CDR3 is CASSDQGGDYEQYF. CDR3 nucleotides: TGTGCCAGCAGCGACCAAGGGGGGGACTACGAGCAGTACTTC.

The rearrangement links TRBV6-4 to TRBJ1-5; 11 bases are a match to TRBD1. The CDR3 contains 19 residues. V shed 5 bases and J 2 bases; nucleotides not matched to a gene: 14. Germline assignment: CDR1 MRHNA and CDR2 SNTAGT. The CDR3 DNA sequence: TGTGCCAGCAGTATCCCCGGGACAGGGGGAAGTCGGGGCAATCAGCCCCAGCATTTT. It encodes CASSIPGTGGSRGNQPQHF.

CDR3 nucleotide sequence: TGTGCCAGCAGTTACGGGACTAGCGGGGAAGCTGAGCAGTTCTTC. It codes for CASSYGTSGEAEQFF. The chain is built from TRBV6-5 and TRBJ2-1; 13 bases are shared with TRBD2. The CDR3 is made up of 15 amino acids. CDR1 and CDR2 (germline): MNHEY, SVGAGI. J was trimmed by 9 bases and V by 2 bases; bases with no gene match: 4.

This clone came up a few times. The V call is TRBV30, the J call TRBJ2-7; TRBD1 agrees at 9 bases. This CDR3 contains 14 residues. Germline V lookup: CDR1 GTSNPN, CDR2 SVGIG (reference sequence). The junction had 7 bases not matched to a gene; V was cut back by 0 bases and J by 7 bases. The CDR3 coding sequence is TGTGCCTGGAGTGTAGGACAGGGGACAGGAGAGCAGTACTTC. It encodes CAWSVGQGTGEQYF.

The chain uses TRBV28 and TRBJ2-2; 8 nucleotides match TRBD2. The CDR3 is 14 residues long. V lost 4 bases and J lost 7; bases outside the gene matches: 5. The germline V gene has CDR1 MDHEN and CDR2 SYDVKM. CDR3 DNA sequence: TGTGCCAGCAGTTCGGGGGGGCAGGGCGGGGAGCTGTTTTTT. Its translation is CASSSGGQGGELFF.

This clone was detected only a few times. V gene TRBV11-2 combines with J gene TRBJ1-5, with a weak D call TRBD1 (6 bases). V lost 5 bases and J 4 bases, leaving 9 bases between the germline ends. The CDR3 spans 13 residues. Germline assignment: CDR1 SGHAT and CDR2 FQNNGV. CDR3 nucleotide sequence: TGTGCCAGCAGCCTGGACAGAAATCAGCCCCAGCATTTT. Amino acid sequence: CASSLDRNQPQHF.

CDR3 nucleotide sequence: TGTGCCAGCAGCTTACAGGGGTTGAGCAATCAGCCCCAGCATTTT. It yields the protein CASSLQGLSNQPQHF. The chain employs TRBV7-2 and TRBJ1-5, with D possibly TRBD1 on 6 matching bases. Trimming shortened V by 2 bases and J by 1 base, and 9 bases separated the two germline ends. Looked up from germline, CDR1 is SGHTA and CDR2 is FQGNSA. This CDR3 spans 15 amino acids.

The chain is built from TRBV30 and TRBJ1-2; D gene ambiguous. CDR3 length equals 14 residues. Trimming shortened V by 0 bases and J by 3 bases, and 11 bases separated the two germline ends. Germline-derived CDR1 and CDR2 are GTSNPN and SVGIG (reference sequence). The DNA of the CDR3 is TGTGCCTGGAGTGTCCGGAGGGTGGACTATGGCTACACCTTC. Its translation is CAWSVRRVDYGYTF. Based on the CDR3 plus reference TRBV30 and TRBJ1-2, the full variable domain is SQTIHQWPATLVQPVGSPLSLECTVEGTSNPNLYWYRQAAGRGLQLLFYSVGIGQISSEVPQNLSASRPQDRQFILSSKKLLLSDSGFYLCAWSVRRVDYGYTFGSGTRLTVV.

The chain uses TRBV4-2 and TRBJ2-7, with TRBD2 matching 9 bases. Per the germline V gene, CDR1 is LGHNA and CDR2 is YNFKEQ. There are 15 residues in the CDR3. Trimming took 3 bases from V and 1 from J; bases not matched to a gene: 4. The CDR3 DNA follows: TGTGCCAGCAGCCAGGATCTAGCGGGGTCCTACGAGCAGTACTTC. Translated, it gives CASSQDLAGSYEQYF.

V is TRBV6-6 and J is TRBJ1-2; possibly TRBD1 for D (5 bases). CDR1 and CDR2 from the germline V gene are MNHNY and SVGAGI (reference sequence). The V and J ends lost 5 bases and 2 bases respectively, with 9 bases between them. This CDR3 contains 13 residues. Written as DNA, the CDR3 is TGTGCCAGCAGTATACAGGAGAACTATGGCTACACCTTC. It specifies CASSIQENYGYTF.

The genes are TRBV6-5 and TRBJ2-7; 12 nucleotides match TRBD1. In germline, CDR1 is MNHEY, CDR2 SVGAGI. The V segment lost 8 bases and the J segment 7 bases; nucleotides outside the gene matches: 9. The CDR3 loop spans 14 amino acids. CDR3 protein: CASFRGQGAGEQYF. The CDR3 DNA follows: TGTGCCAGCTTTAGGGGACAGGGGGCGGGGGAGCAGTACTTC.

The J gene is TRBJ1-3, the V gene TRBV30; D is ambiguous. This CDR3 contains 16 residues. Trimming removed 0 bases at V and 1 base at J, with 13 bases between. Germline CDR1 and CDR2: GTSNPN and SVGIG (reference sequence). In DNA form, the CDR3 reads TGTGCCTGGAGTGTAGAGGTTTCAAATTCTGGAAACACCATATATTTT. Amino acid sequence: CAWSVEVSNSGNTIYF.

The chain carries TRBV6-5 and TRBJ2-7; D is perhaps TRBD1 (5 bases). V gave up 6 bases and J gave up 2 bases, with 14 bases separating them. CDR1 MNHEY and CDR2 SVGAGI come from the germline V gene. The CDR3 consists of 14 residues. CDR3 sequence (DNA): TGTGCCAGCAGACCAGGACATCTACCCTACGAGCAGTACTTC. Its translation: CASRPGHLPYEQYF.

The gene calls are TRBV5-4 and TRBJ1-2, with a tentative D call TRBD1 (6 bases). There are 15 residues in the CDR3. Trimming left V 2 bases short and J 8 bases short, with 19 bases between. The germline V gene has CDR1 SGHNT and CDR2 YYREEE (reference sequence). DNA for the CDR3: TGTGCCAGCAGCTTACCCGACTTGGGGGCAGGCGGCTACACCTTC. This translates into CASSLPDLGAGGYTF.

The chain combines TRBV29-1 with TRBJ2-2, with a weak D call TRBD2 (6 bases). Trimming shortened V by 5 bases and J by 2 bases, and 21 bases separated the two germline ends. The germline CDR1 and CDR2 sequences are SQVTM and ANQGSEA. This CDR3 region has 17 residues. DNA of the CDR3: TGCAGCGTTCCAATGGTACTGGGGGGTCTCAACACCGGGGAGCTGTTTTTT. Translation gives CSVPMVLGGLNTGELFF.